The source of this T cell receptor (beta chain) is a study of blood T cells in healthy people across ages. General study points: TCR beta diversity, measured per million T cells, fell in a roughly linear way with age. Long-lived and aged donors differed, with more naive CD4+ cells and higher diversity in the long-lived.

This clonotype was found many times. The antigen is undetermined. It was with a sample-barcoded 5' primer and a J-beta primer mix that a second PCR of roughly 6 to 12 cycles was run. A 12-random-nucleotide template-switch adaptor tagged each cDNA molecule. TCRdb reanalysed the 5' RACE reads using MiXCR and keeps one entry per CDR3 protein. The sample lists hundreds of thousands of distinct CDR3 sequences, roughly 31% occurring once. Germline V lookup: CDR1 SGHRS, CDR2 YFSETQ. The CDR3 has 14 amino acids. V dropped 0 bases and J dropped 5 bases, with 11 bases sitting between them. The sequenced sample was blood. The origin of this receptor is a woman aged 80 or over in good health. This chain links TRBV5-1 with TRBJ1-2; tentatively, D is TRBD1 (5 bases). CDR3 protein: CASSLDRQSYGYTF. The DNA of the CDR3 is TGCGCCAGCAGCTTGGATAGACAGAGTTATGGCTACACCTTC. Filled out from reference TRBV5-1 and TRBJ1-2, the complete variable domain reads KAGVTQTPRYLIKTRGQQVTLSCSPISGHRSVSWYQQTPGQGLQFLFEYFSETQRNKGNFPGRFSGRQFSNSRSEMNVSTLELGDSALYLCASSLDRQSYGYTFGSGTRLTVV.